One sample yielded the 32 T cell receptor beta chains listed below, sequenced in a study of Graves' ophthalmopathy and Graves' hyperthyroidism. As the template, RNA transcripts were used to amplify TCR beta CDR3 regions. Following a first-round RT-PCR that used HTBI primers, a second-round multiplex PCR was carried out. Via MiXCR, TCRdb re-called the multiplex PCR reads, giving one row per CDR3 protein. The data contain approximately 210,000 distinct CDR3 sequences, roughly a fifth of them seen just once; the ten biggest clones take up 35% to 55%. Material for sequencing was peripheral blood. The source of these receptors is a woman aged 45-59 years with Graves' ophthalmopathy.

With respect to this clonotype: Compared with germline, one end of the junction differs, possibly owing to a read error. In nucleotides, the CDR3 is TGTGCCAGCACCTACATCAACACCGGGGAGCTGGTTTTT. It specifies CASTYINTGELVF. This rearrangement joins TRBV3-1 to TRBJ2-2; perhaps TRBD2 as D (5 bases). There are 13 residues in the CDR3. CDR1 LGHDT and CDR2 YNNKEL come from the germline V gene (reference sequence).

In this sample, this clonotype turned up many times. The V call is TRBV2, the J call TRBJ1-1; maybe TRBD1 (6 bases). The CDR3 extends over 16 amino acids. CDR1 SNHLY and CDR2 FYNNEI come from the germline V gene. V lost 10 bases and J 1 base, leaving 22 bases between the germline ends. CDR3 protein: CATLGRRGLPNTEAFF. The CDR3 nucleotides are TGTGCCACCCTAGGGCGCAGGGGTTTACCGAACACTGAAGCTTTCTTT.

The genes are TRBV19 and TRBJ2-7, with D possibly matching TRBD1 (6 bases). The length of the CDR3 is 14 residues. The V gene lost 3 bases and the J gene lost 3 bases, with 12 bases spanning the gap. Germline CDR1 and CDR2: LNHDA and SQIVND (reference sequence). The CDR3 is CASSITDSYYEQYF. The CDR3 DNA follows: TGTGCCAGTAGTATCACGGACAGTTACTACGAGCAGTACTTC. The full variable domain, completed using reference TRBV19 and TRBJ2-7, is DGGITQSPKYLFRKEGQNVTLSCEQNLNHDAMYWYRQDPGQGLRLIYYSQIVNDFQKGDIAEGYSVSREKKESFPLTVTSAQKNPTAFYLCASSITDSYYEQYFGPGTRLTVT.

This clonotype has ten or more counts. The chain carries TRBV20-1 and TRBJ2-7, with 9 bases aligning to TRBD2. J gave up 0 bases and V 3 bases, and 3 bases lay outside the gene matches. Germline CDR1 reads DFQATT; CDR2 reads SNEGSKA (reference sequence). This CDR3 comprises 14 residues. CDR3 nucleotide sequence: TGCAGTGCTAGCCCTAGCGGGGTCTCCTACGAGCAGTACTTC. Translating gives CSASPSGVSYEQYF.

This clonotype was counted many times. V gene TRBV29-1 combines with J gene TRBJ2-5; D not certain. The V gene lost 5 bases and the J gene lost 0 bases, with 7 bases spanning the gap. The CDR3 sequence is 12 residues long. The V gene's germline CDR1 is SQVTM and CDR2 ANQGSEA. The CDR3 sequence is CSVRTDQETQYF. CDR3 sequence (DNA): TGCAGCGTTCGCACGGACCAAGAGACCCAGTACTTC.

V and J are TRBV27 and TRBJ1-2; unclear D gene. Germline V CDR1 and CDR2: MNHEY, SMNVEV (reference sequence). The CDR3 is 16 amino acids. The V gene lost 4 bases and the J gene lost 3 bases, with 18 bases spanning the gap. CDR3 nucleotide sequence: TGTGCCAGCAGTTCCCCTTCAGAACCCGAGGACTATGGCTACACCTTC. Its protein product is CASSSPSEPEDYGYTF.

This clonotype occurred many times. This sequence joins TRBV6-1 and TRBJ1-5; D is unresolved. CDR3 length: 11 residues. V lost 3 bases, J lost 7 bases, and 4 bases lay in between. The germline V gene encodes CDR1 MNHNS and CDR2 SASEGT. CDR3 region: CASSEVQPQHF. The CDR3 DNA follows: TGTGCCAGCAGTGAGGTCCAGCCCCAGCATTTT.

This clonotype was seen repeatedly, ten times or more. The chain employs TRBV20-1 and TRBJ1-1, with 8 bases fitting TRBD1. Germline lookup yields CDR1 DFQATT and CDR2 SNEGSKA (reference sequence). The CDR3 extends over 14 amino acids. After removal of 0 bases from V and 7 bases from J, the junction contained 7 bases not matched to a gene. The CDR3 loop reads CSARDQRQGIEAFF. CDR3 bases: TGCAGTGCTAGAGATCAAAGACAGGGGATTGAAGCTTTCTTT.

This clonotype has a count of ten or more. V and J are TRBV20-1 and TRBJ2-1; TRBD2 aligns across 7 bases. Germline CDR1 is DFQATT and CDR2 is SNEGSKA (reference sequence). After removal of 3 bases from V and 6 bases from J, the junction contained 8 bases not matched to a gene. This CDR3 region has 14 residues. The CDR3: CSASFSSGFNEQFF. DNA for the CDR3: TGCAGTGCTAGTTTCTCTAGCGGCTTCAATGAGCAGTTCTTC.

This clonotype was seen repeatedly, ten times or more. The rearrangement uses TRBV7-2 and TRBJ2-5, with 7 bases fitting TRBD2. This CDR3 is built from 13 residues. In germline, CDR1 is SGHTA, CDR2 FQGNSA. Trimming took 8 bases from V and 5 from J; bases not matched to a gene: 8. This CDR3 reads CASQGDGRETQYF. DNA for the CDR3: TGTGCCAGCCAAGGGGACGGGAGGGAGACCCAGTACTTC.

The chain has TRBV19 and TRBJ2-2; D is possibly TRBD2 (6 bases). Germline V gene sequence: CDR1 LNHDA, CDR2 SQIVND (reference sequence). The length of the CDR3 is 17 residues. Between the trimmed V and J ends, which lost 3 bases and 3 bases, there was a span of 17 bases. CDR3 DNA: TGTGCCAGTAGTATTGAGTTCCGGGAGTTTTACACCGGGGAGCTGTTTTTT. It encodes CASSIEFREFYTGELFF.

This clonotype was counted many times. V gene TRBV7-9 combines with J gene TRBJ1-6; D is possibly TRBD1 (6 bases). The germline V and J ends were trimmed by 3 bases and 7 bases, with 13 bases remaining between them. Germline V lookup: CDR1 SEHNR, CDR2 FQNEAQ (reference sequence). This CDR3 has 15 amino acids. CDR3 bases: TGTGCCAGCAGCTTGATGGACAGACCAAATTCACCCCTCCACTTT. Translation gives CASSLMDRPNSPLHF. Using reference TRBV7-9 and TRBJ1-6 for the parts outside the CDR3, the full variable domain is DTGVSQNPRHKITKRGQNVTFRCDPISEHNRLYWYRQTLGQGPEFLTYFQNEAQLEKSRLLSDRFSAERPKGSFSTLEIQRTEQGDSAMYLCASSLMDRPNSPLHFGNGTRLTVT.

This clonotype was counted many times. This chain joins TRBV2 and TRBJ1-6, with 8 bases fitting TRBD1. Germline CDR1 SNHLY, CDR2 FYNNEI. The length of the CDR3 is 13 residues. V lost 4 bases, J lost 8 bases, and 1 base stayed unmatched. CDR3 amino acids: CASSGQGYSPLHF. For the CDR3, the DNA is TGTGCCAGCAGTGGACAGGGGTATTCACCCCTCCACTTT.

The chain combines TRBV28 with TRBJ2-5, with 7 bases lining up with TRBD1. The germline V gene has CDR1 MDHEN and CDR2 SYDVKM. This CDR3 has 15 amino acids. Unmatched junction bases numbered 14, after V lost 6 bases and J lost 7 bases. The CDR3: CASRTDRAASGTQYF. In nucleotides, the CDR3 is TGTGCCAGCAGAACCGACAGGGCAGCTTCTGGGACCCAGTACTTC. The full variable domain, completed using reference TRBV28 and TRBJ2-5, is DVKVTQSSRYLVKRTGEKVFLECVQDMDHENMFWYRQDPGLGLRLIYFSYDVKMKEKGDIPEGYSVSREKKERFSLILESASTNQTSMYLCASRTDRAASGTQYFGPGTRLLVL.

This clonotype showed up many times. The chain uses TRBV6-1 and TRBJ2-5; D is unclear. The germline V and J ends were trimmed by 6 bases and 1 base, with 15 bases remaining between them. The CDR3 loop spans 15 amino acids. Germline CDR1 reads MNHNS; CDR2 reads SASEGT. The chain's CDR3 is CASSPGFGSQETQYF. The CDR3 nucleotides read TGTGCCAGCAGCCCTGGTTTCGGGTCCCAAGAGACCCAGTACTTC.

This clonotype was detected ten times or more. The rearrangement joins TRBV6-5 to TRBJ2-7, with 9 bases matching TRBD1. This CDR3 is built from 13 residues. Germline V gene lookup returns CDR1 MNHEY and CDR2 SVGAGI. V was pared by 7 bases and J by 5 bases, with 6 bases of the junction left unmatched. CDR3 sequence: CASNGDRVDEQYF. The CDR3 DNA follows: TGTGCCAGCAACGGGGACAGGGTGGACGAGCAGTACTTC.

This clonotype was seen repeatedly, ten times or more. The V gene is TRBV12-3 or TRBV12-4, the J gene TRBJ1-3; tentative D call: TRBD1 (6 bases). V dropped 7 bases and J dropped 4 bases, with 17 bases sitting between them. This CDR3 is built from 15 residues. The CDR3 region has the DNA TGTGCCAGCACCCTCCTCGCGGGGGCGGGAAACACCATATATTTT. Translating gives CASTLLAGAGNTIYF.

This clonotype was counted ten times or more. This chain uses TRBV19 with TRBJ2-7; 7 bases are a match to TRBD1. After removal of 6 bases from V and 2 bases from J, the junction contained 4 bases not matched to a gene. CDR1 is LNHDA, CDR2 SQIVND, per germline (reference sequence). There are 13 residues in the CDR3. CDR3 region: CASSQDRAYEQYF. Here the CDR3 DNA reads TGTGCCAGTAGCCAAGACAGGGCCTACGAGCAGTACTTC.

This chain joins TRBV4-1 and TRBJ2-7; no clear D. The CDR3 sequence is 13 residues long. V shed 3 bases and J shed 1 base, with 7 bases lying between them. The V gene's germline CDR1 is MGHRA and CDR2 YSYEKL. CDR3 coding DNA: TGCGCCAGCAGCCACACATTATCCTACGAGCAGTACTTC. Protein: CASSHTLSYEQYF.

The chain links TRBV6-1 to TRBJ1-1; no clear D gene. V lost 7 bases and J 4 bases, leaving 13 bases between the germline ends. The CDR3 is 13 residues long. From germline, CDR1 is MNHNS and CDR2 SASEGT. The CDR3 region is CASISTRSTEAFF. CDR3 sequence (DNA): TGTGCCAGCATCTCAACCCGCAGCACTGAAGCTTTCTTT.

This clonotype occurred many times. V and J are TRBV7-9 and TRBJ2-7; 10 bases fit TRBD2. CDR1 SEHNR and CDR2 FQNEAQ come from the germline V gene (reference sequence). V gave up 6 bases and J gave up 4 bases; unmatched junction bases: 9. The CDR3 loop spans 15 amino acids. In DNA form, the CDR3 reads TGTGCCAGCAGTCTAATAGCGGGAGGAGGATACGAGCAGTACTTC. It is translated as CASSLIAGGGYEQYF.

Turning to this clonotype: One junction end does not reproduce the germline sequence, and a read error may be involved. The chain employs TRBV19 and TRBJ1-1; D not resolved. This CDR3 has 13 residues. Germline assignment: CDR1 LNHDA and CDR2 SQIVND (reference sequence). CDR3 loop: CASSSRVGTEAYF. CDR3 in DNA: TGTGCCAGTAGTTCGCGGGTCGGCACTGAAGCTTACTTT.

This clonotype was counted many times. The rearrangement uses TRBV28 and TRBJ1-1; TRBD1 is a possible D gene (5 bases). CDR3 size: 15 residues. V was pared by 7 bases and J by 1 base, with 16 bases between. Germline V gene data show CDR1 as MDHEN and CDR2 as SYDVKM. DNA of the CDR3: TGTGCCAGCACCGAAATCGGGGCAGGGAACACTGAAGCTTTCTTT. Residues: CASTEIGAGNTEAFF.

This clonotype has at least ten counts. The V and J genes are TRBV20-1 and TRBJ2-3; 8 positions match TRBD2. V lost 0 bases, J lost 6 bases, and 8 bases stayed unmatched. The germline V gene encodes CDR1 DFQATT and CDR2 SNEGSKA (reference sequence). This CDR3 comprises 15 residues. This CDR3 is CSAREGGTRRDTQYF. For the CDR3, the DNA is TGCAGTGCTAGAGAGGGCGGGACTAGGCGGGATACGCAGTATTTT.

J is TRBJ2-7 and V is TRBV12-3 or TRBV12-4; TRBD1 matches at 9 bases. The trim removed 4 bases at V and 2 bases at J, leaving 12 bases unmatched. CDR3 size: 17 residues. CDR3 sequence: CASSSSGTGRPPYEQYF. CDR3 DNA sequence: TGTGCCAGCAGTTCTTCCGGGACAGGGAGGCCTCCCTACGAGCAGTACTTC.

This clonotype was seen ten or more times. The V call is TRBV10-3, the J call TRBJ2-5; possibly TRBD1 for D (6 bases). Trimming removed 10 bases at V and 2 bases at J, with 14 bases between. From germline, CDR1 is ENHRY and CDR2 SYGVKD. The CDR3 loop spans 13 amino acids. The CDR3 bases are TGTGCCAGCGCGACAGGAGGACAAGAGACCCAGTACTTC. Translation gives CASATGGQETQYF.

V usage is TRBV28 and J usage is TRBJ1-1; D not certain. This CDR3 is 14 amino acids long. V was shortened by 7 bases and J by 5 bases, with 17 bases between the two germline ends. The germline CDR1 and CDR2 sequences are MDHEN and SYDVKM. The CDR3: CASTPGGVRTEAFF. CDR3 in DNA: TGTGCCAGCACACCAGGCGGGGTTCGGACTGAAGCTTTCTTT.

V and J are TRBV24-1 and TRBJ1-5, with 11 bases fitting TRBD1. The CDR3 extends over 16 amino acids. J gave up 5 bases and V 4 bases, and 6 bases lay outside the gene matches. The germline V gene encodes CDR1 KGHDR and CDR2 SFDVKD. As DNA, the CDR3 is TGTGCCACCAGTGAACGGGACAGGGGGTATGATCAGCCCCAGCATTTT. Translating gives CATSERDRGYDQPQHF.

This clonotype was seen at least ten times. The J gene is TRBJ1-3, the V gene TRBV6-5; the D is unclear. Germline lookup yields CDR1 MNHEY and CDR2 SVGAGI. Trimming shortened V by 6 bases and J by 0 bases, and 3 bases separated the two germline ends. The length of the CDR3 is 12 residues. This CDR3 is CASRGSGNTIYF. In DNA, the CDR3 is TGTGCCAGCAGGGGCTCTGGAAACACCATATATTTT.

V gene TRBV6-2 or TRBV6-3 combines with J gene TRBJ1-2; D ambiguous. Looked up from germline, CDR1 is MNHEY and CDR2 is SVGEGT. V was pared by 5 bases and J by 1 base, with 14 bases between. The CDR3 runs 15 residues. CDR3 loop: CASSRTRRINYGYTF. Here the CDR3 DNA reads TGTGCCAGCAGTCGGACCCGGCGGATTAACTATGGCTACACCTTC.

The chain couples TRBV24-1 to TRBJ2-5; TRBD1 matches 11 bases. CDR1 is KGHDR, CDR2 SFDVKD, per germline. CDR3 length equals 17 residues. With 4 bases clipped from V and 5 bases from J, the junction kept 11 bases outside the gene matches. The CDR3 bases are TGTGCCACCAGTGACCGGGGCGGACAGGGGGCCGGGGAGACCCAGTACTTC. Encoded protein: CATSDRGGQGAGETQYF.

This clonotype was picked up many times. V is TRBV2 and J is TRBJ2-4; weak D call: TRBD1 (6 bases). Germline V gene sequence: CDR1 SNHLY, CDR2 FYNNEI. The V gene lost 6 bases and the J gene lost 0 bases, with 12 bases spanning the gap. The CDR3 is 15 residues long. The CDR3 reads CASSHQQGAKNIQYF. The CDR3 DNA reads TGTGCCAGCAGCCACCAACAGGGAGCCAAAAACATTCAGTACTTC.